Listed here is a single T cell receptor (beta chain). Assay: immunoSEQ multiplex PCR; the TCRdb copy retains only in-frame clones and omits some. The sample lists 150,000 to 200,000 clones; over 75% were seen once. The sample originates from a study of blood T cell repertoires in COVID-19. Study as a whole: Both acute and convalescent COVID-19 samples were obtained from the United States, Italy and Spain. The analysed material was cDNA or gDNA that came from T cells, B-cell-depleted T cells, or PBMCs.

Germline V gives CDR1 MNHEY, CDR2 SMNVEV (reference sequence). The CDR3 has 13 amino acids. The V end was cut by 6 bases, the J end by 6 bases, with 14 bases between. The sample taken for sequencing was PBMCs or T cells enriched from blood (not recorded which). The origin of this receptor is a woman between 18 and 29 years old who had recovered from COVID-19. The chain links TRBV27 to TRBJ1-2, with D maybe TRBD1 (6 bases). CDR3 sequence reads: CASSLTGRDGYTF. For the CDR3, the DNA is TGTGCCAGCAGCCTGACAGGTCGAGATGGCTACACCTTC.